The present entry profiles one T cell receptor beta chain with its context. This clone was seen a single time. Its specific antigen is unknown. The record has no base qualities; no much larger clone is one base away. The CDR3 runs 15 amino acids, cysteine and phenylalanine included. The CDR3 DNA has 45 bases and is translated from base 1. Via the germline V gene, CDR1 is ENHRY and CDR2 SYGVKD. V is pared back by 10 bases and J by 2 bases, with 20 bases lying between the germline termini. The record originates from a study of T cell responses to AZD1222 COVID-19 vaccine (dated by TCRdb to the early 2020s). About the full investigation: AZD1222 recipients with second doses at about 4 weeks or about 12 weeks were pooled, because spike-specific TCR depth and breadth did not differ between schedules. Trial participants were enrolled into age subgroups of 18-55, 56-69 and 70-plus years, which contained roughly 140, 27 and 60 TCR-sequenced participants, respectively. TCR sequencing was performed for about 250 trial participants, of whom some 200 were given two doses of AZD1222 and around 25 were given two doses of MenACWY control vaccine.

The CDR3 regions of human TCRbeta chains were subjected to immunosequencing. Processing in the source paper ran as follows. TCRs in the repertoires were compared against a reference library of SARS-CoV-2-specific TCRs that had been generated with the MIRA antigen-specificity platform. Breadth meant the fraction of unique TCRs that were SARS-CoV-2-associated, whereas depth meant the fraction of total T cells that were SARS-CoV-2-associated. Using the MIRA data, each spike-specific TCR was assigned both to the spike region to which the TCR was reactive and to a CD4 or CD8 class. Log10-transformed breadth and depth values were compared by one-way ANOVA with Sidak's multiple comparisons tests. Drawn from immuneACCESS, this table holds only the in-frame rearrangements with V and J called that TCRdb kept. Clones are partly lost; checked studies trace under half to an unresolved V gene and leave the rest unexplained. That table supplies the V and J calls and clone size; D and trimming were determined from the DNA. The sample table records about 140,000 clones; roughly nine tenths of these occur just once. The ten biggest clones cover roughly 3.1% of the sample.

Broad study findings and their caveats: CD4 TCRs associated with the vaccine covered the entire spike protein, and the dominant responses were in regions 160-218 and 743-854. Spike-specific TCR breadth and depth rose significantly after two AZD1222 doses compared with day 0 and with MenACWY recipients. Because no samples from the day 14 peak response were available, repertoires could be characterized only after the peak T cell response. Conclusions about previously exposed vaccinees were limited because only six AZD1222 recipients were SARS-CoV-2 seropositive at baseline. Nearly half of unique spike-specific TCRs reportedly recognized epitopes outside regions mutated in the B.1.351 and B.1.1.7 variants. In the small 56-69-year group, the increase in depth fell short of significance, most likely because of low power. Most participants were white British and females outnumbered males, and the authors suggested that clonal diversity may have been underestimated.

The sample's time point, from its label and the paper: baseline before first vaccination. Samples from vaccinated people were obtained from the UK trials COV001 and COV002, which included a single-blind randomized controlled phase 2/3 trial of AZD1222 (ChAdOx1 nCoV-19) in healthy adults. For TCRbeta chain sequencing, PBMC samples from trial participants were taken at day 0 and at day 28 after the second dose. This receptor was taken from an adult in good health. The sample was peripheral blood, taken on day 0 of AZD1222 vaccination. Recombination linked TRBV10-3 to TRBJ1-1, and perhaps TRBD1 as D gene, on 6 matching bases. The sequenced DNA is TGTGCCACCAAGGGGGTAGGGGACGGAAACACTGAAGCTTTCTTT. Its protein reads: CATKGVGDGNTEAFF.